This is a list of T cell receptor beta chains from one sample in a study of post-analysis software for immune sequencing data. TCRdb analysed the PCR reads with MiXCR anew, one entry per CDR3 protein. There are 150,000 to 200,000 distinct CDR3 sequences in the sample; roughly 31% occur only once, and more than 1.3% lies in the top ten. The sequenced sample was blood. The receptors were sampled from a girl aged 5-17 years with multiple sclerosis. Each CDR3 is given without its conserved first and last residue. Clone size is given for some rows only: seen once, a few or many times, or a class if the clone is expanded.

ASSPGLTTYEQY,TRBV18,TRBJ2-7,.
SVGAAINQPQH,TRBV29-1,TRBJ1-5,.
ASSSGGQGLNTEAF,TRBV28,TRBJ1-1,.
ASSPRADRDQPQH,TRBV7-2,TRBJ1-5,.
ASSSGAAEQETQY,TRBV7-2,TRBJ2-5,.
ASSVMSSGTLEDNEQF,TRBV9,TRBJ2-1,.
ASSQGASNYNEQF,TRBV7-2,TRBJ2-1,.
ASSFHRGVGYT,TRBV7-2,TRBJ1-2,.
AWSPTREAF,TRBV30,TRBJ1-1,many
ASGQGRDSAYEQY,TRBV4-2,TRBJ2-7,.
ASSQVRQGGNEQF,TRBV4-1,TRBJ2-1,.
ASSLATAGAGVDIQY,TRBV5-1,TRBJ2-4,many
ASSQGDYSYNEQF,TRBV3-1,TRBJ2-1,.
ASSPPLGSPLH,TRBV7-9,TRBJ1-6,.
SAPTGPINSPLH,TRBV20-1,TRBJ1-6,.
ASSYPYFENTEAF,TRBV28,TRBJ1-1,.
ASSHVPGQGSPLH,TRBV3-1,TRBJ1-6,few
ASSLNNGGLTYEQY,TRBV5-4,TRBJ2-7,few
SALGLAGGSRVTGELF,TRBV20-1,TRBJ2-2,few
ASSKDGIQETQC,TRBV5-1,TRBJ2-5,.
ASSFSGRGPPDTQY,TRBV11-2,TRBJ2-3,.
ASSRGIGTATGEQY,TRBV18,.,many
ASSLGWQSAKNIQY,TRBV5-5,TRBJ2-4,.
ATSRETPGRTEAF,TRBV15,TRBJ1-1,.
ATGGLNTDTQY,TRBV5-1,TRBJ2-3,many
ASSVGTGGLEQY,TRBV6-5,TRBJ2-5,many
ASDNLGMVAGGPHDEQF,TRBV4-1,TRBJ2-1,many
ASSFPSSYEQY,TRBV7-2,TRBJ2-7,.
ASSLRGQETQY,TRBV27,TRBJ2-5,many
SARTITSGSAVEQF,TRBV20-1,TRBJ2-1,many
AISESVNSYEQY,TRBV10-3,TRBJ2-7,.
ASSFDGDNQPQH,TRBV5-1,TRBJ1-5,.
ASSLVASGNYEQY,TRBV12-3/TRBV12-4,TRBJ2-7,.
ASSHYGTGGQPQH,TRBV28,TRBJ1-5,few
ASSPQGYYEQY,TRBV5-1,TRBJ2-7,once
ASSSYYRNSNQPQH,TRBV28,TRBJ1-5,few
ASSQDIASAYEQY,TRBV3-1,TRBJ2-7,many
ASSWELAGVDYEQF,TRBV5-8,TRBJ2-1,few
ASSLAQRGTPSYEQY,TRBV7-2,TRBJ2-7,.
ASSLTASGNTIY,TRBV7-9,TRBJ1-3,.
SAREAGRENSPLH,TRBV20-1,TRBJ1-6,many
ASSFSGSIDEQF,TRBV12-3/TRBV12-4,TRBJ2-1,.
ASKGYTEAF,TRBV19,TRBJ1-1,.
ASSPLGGMGANVPT,TRBV13,TRBJ2-6,.
ASSYSRQGYGYT,TRBV6-5,TRBJ1-2,.